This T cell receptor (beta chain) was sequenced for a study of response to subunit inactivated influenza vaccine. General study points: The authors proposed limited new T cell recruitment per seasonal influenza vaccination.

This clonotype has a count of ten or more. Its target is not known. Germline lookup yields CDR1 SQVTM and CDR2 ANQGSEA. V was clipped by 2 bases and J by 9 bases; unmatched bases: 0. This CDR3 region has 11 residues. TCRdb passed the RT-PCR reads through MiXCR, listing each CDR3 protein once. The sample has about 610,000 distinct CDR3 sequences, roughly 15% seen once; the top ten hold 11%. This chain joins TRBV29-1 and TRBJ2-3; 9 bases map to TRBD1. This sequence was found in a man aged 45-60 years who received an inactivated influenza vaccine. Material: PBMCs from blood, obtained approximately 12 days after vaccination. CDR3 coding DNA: TGCAGCGTTGAAACAGGGGGCACGCAGTATTTT. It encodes CSVETGGTQYF.